This T cell receptor (beta chain) derives from a study of T-cell reconstitution after alpha-beta-depleted transplantation in children. Study conclusions and caveats: At day 60, the high TCRbeta diversity found in some patients originated from recipient T cells and thymic progenitors that had survived.

Construction of the TCRbeta library involved unique molecular identifiers. TCRdb independently ran MiXCR on the PCR reads; one entry per CDR3 protein. The data show hundreds of thousands of distinct CDR3 sequences, with 15% to 20% seen just once and less than 30% held by the top ten. This CDR3 contains 19 residues. Germline V CDR1 and CDR2: SGHRS, YFSETQ. V dropped 4 bases and J dropped 0; count of bases not matched to a gene: 9. On this clonotype itself: The antigen is unknown.

V is TRBV5-1 and J is TRBJ2-3; 15 positions match TRBD2. The TCR comes from a boy under three years old who had a stem cell transplant for Wiskott-Aldrich syndrome, so the T cells may come from the graft donor. This specimen consisted of PBMCs, mostly from graft donor cells, obtained 360 days after TCRalphabeta/CD19-depleted stem cell transplant. The CDR3 region has the DNA TGCGCCAGCAGCGCGACAGGACTAGCGGGGGGGATGAGCACAGATACGCAGTATTTT. The encoded protein is CASSATGLAGGMSTDTQYF. The full variable domain, completed using reference TRBV5-1 and TRBJ2-3, is KAGVTQTPRYLIKTRGQQVTLSCSPISGHRSVSWYQQTPGQGLQFLFEYFSETQRNKGNFPGRFSGRQFSNSRSEMNVSTLELGDSALYLCASSATGLAGGMSTDTQYFGPGTRLTVL.